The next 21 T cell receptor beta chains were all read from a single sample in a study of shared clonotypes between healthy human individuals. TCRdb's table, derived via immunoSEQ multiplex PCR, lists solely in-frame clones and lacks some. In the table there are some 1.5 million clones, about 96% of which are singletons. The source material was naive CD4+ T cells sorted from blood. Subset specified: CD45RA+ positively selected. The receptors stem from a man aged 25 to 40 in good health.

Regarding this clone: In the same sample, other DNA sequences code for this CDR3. The CDR3 DNA is TGTGCCAGCAGTTCGCTAGCGGGAGTCTACAATGAGCAGTTCTTC. Its translation: CASSSLAGVYNEQFF. The chain links TRBV27 to TRBJ2-1, with 10 positions matching TRBD2. V was clipped by 4 bases and J by 3 bases; unmatched bases: 3. CDR1 and CDR2 (germline): MNHEY, SMNVEV (reference sequence). This CDR3 region has 15 residues.

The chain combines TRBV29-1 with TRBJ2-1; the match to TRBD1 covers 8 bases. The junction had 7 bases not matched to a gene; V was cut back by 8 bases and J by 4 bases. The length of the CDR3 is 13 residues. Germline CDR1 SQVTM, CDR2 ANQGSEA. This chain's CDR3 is CSIRTGRYNEQFF. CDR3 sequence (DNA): TGCAGCATTCGGACAGGGAGATACAATGAGCAGTTCTTC.

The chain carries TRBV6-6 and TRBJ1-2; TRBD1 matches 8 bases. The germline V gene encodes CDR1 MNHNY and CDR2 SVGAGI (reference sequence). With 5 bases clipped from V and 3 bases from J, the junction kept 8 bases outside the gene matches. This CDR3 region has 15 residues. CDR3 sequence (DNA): TGTGCCAGCAGTCGGACAGGGTCAGTTGACTATGGCTACACCTTC. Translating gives CASSRTGSVDYGYTF.

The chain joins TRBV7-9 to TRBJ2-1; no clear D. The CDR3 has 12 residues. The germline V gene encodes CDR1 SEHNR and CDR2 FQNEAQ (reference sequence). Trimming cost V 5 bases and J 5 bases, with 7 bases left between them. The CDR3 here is CASSVRDNEQFF. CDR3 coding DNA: TGTGCCAGCAGCGTTAGAGACAATGAGCAGTTCTTC.

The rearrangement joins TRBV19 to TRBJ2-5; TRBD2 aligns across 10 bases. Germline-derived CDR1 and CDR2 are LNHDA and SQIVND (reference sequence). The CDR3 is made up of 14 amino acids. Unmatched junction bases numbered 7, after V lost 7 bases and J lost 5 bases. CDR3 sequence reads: CASTEREGRETQYF. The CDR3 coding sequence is TGTGCCAGTACAGAGCGGGAGGGCCGGGAGACCCAGTACTTC.

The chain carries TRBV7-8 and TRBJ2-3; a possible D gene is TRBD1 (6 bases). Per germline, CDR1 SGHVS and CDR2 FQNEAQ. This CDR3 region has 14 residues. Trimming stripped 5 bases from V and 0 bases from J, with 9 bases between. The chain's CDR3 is CASSPTGSTDTQYF. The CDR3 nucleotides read TGTGCCAGCAGCCCAACAGGGAGCACAGATACGCAGTATTTT.

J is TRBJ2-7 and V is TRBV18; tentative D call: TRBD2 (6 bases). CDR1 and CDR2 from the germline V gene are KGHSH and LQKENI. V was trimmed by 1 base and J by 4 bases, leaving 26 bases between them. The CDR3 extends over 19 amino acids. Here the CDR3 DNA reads TGTGCCAGCTCACCACTGAGTCTCGGAGGGGCTAGCCGTGGATACGAGCAGTACTTC. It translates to CASSPLSLGGASRGYEQYF.

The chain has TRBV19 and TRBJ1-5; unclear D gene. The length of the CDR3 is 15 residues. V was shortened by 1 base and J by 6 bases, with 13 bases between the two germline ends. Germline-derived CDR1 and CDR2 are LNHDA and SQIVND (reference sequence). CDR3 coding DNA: TGTGCCAGTAGTATAGGGGTTTCGGGAATTCAGCCCCAGCATTTT. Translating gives CASSIGVSGIQPQHF.

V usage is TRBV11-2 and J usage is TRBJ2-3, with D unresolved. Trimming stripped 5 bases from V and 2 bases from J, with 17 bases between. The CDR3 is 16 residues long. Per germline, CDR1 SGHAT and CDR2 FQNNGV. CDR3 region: CASSRTPIPSTDTQYF. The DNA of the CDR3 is TGTGCCAGCAGCCGGACCCCCATCCCATCCACAGATACGCAGTATTTT. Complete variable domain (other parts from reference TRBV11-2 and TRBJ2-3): EAGVAQSPRYKIIEKRQSVAFWCNPISGHATLYWYQQILGQGPKLLIQFQNNGVVDDSQLPKDRFSAERLKGVDSTLKIQPAKLEDSAVYLCASSRTPIPSTDTQYFGPGTRLTVL.

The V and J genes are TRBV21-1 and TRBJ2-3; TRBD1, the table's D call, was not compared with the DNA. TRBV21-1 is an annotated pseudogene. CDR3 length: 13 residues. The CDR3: CASSTAHTDTQYF. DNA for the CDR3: TGTGCCAGCAGCACAGCCCACACAGATACGCAGTATTTT.

CDR3 protein: CASSQSTDRQYF. The DNA of the CDR3 is TGTGCCAGCAGCCAATCGACGGACAGGCAGTATTTT. The chain uses TRBV7-6 and TRBJ2-3; possible D gene TRBD1, 6 bases. CDR3 length: 12 residues. The germline CDR1 and CDR2 sequences are SGHVS and FNYEAQ. Trimming removed 5 bases from V and 11 bases from J, with 14 bases in between.

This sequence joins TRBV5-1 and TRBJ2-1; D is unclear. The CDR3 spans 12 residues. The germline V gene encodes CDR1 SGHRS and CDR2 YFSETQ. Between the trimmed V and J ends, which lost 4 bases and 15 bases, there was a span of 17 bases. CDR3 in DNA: TGCGCCAGCAGCCCGGAAGTCATCCAAGGGTTCTTC. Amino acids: CASSPEVIQGFF. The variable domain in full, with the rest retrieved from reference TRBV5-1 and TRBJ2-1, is KAGVTQTPRYLIKTRGQQVTLSCSPISGHRSVSWYQQTPGQGLQFLFEYFSETQRNKGNFPGRFSGRQFSNSRSEMNVSTLELGDSALYLCASSPEVIQGFFGPGTRLTVL.

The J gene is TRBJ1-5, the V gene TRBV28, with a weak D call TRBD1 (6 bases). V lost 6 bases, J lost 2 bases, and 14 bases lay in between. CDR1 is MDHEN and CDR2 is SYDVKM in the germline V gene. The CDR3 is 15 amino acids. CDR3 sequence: CASRKKGVGNQPQHF. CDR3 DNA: TGTGCCAGCAGAAAAAAGGGGGTGGGCAATCAGCCCCAGCATTTT.

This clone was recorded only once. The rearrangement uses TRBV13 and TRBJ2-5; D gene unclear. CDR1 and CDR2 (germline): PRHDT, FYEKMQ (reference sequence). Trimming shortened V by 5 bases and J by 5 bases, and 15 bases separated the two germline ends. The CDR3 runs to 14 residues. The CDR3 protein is CASSPPGVRETQYF. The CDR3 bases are TGTGCCAGCAGCCCCCCCGGTGTTCGTGAGACCCAGTACTTC.

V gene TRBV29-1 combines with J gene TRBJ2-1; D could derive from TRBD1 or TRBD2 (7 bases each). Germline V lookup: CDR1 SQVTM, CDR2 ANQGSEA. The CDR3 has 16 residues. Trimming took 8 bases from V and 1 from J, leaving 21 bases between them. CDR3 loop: CSIDGGTAKSYNEQFF. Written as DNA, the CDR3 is TGCAGCATCGACGGGGGGACAGCGAAATCCTACAATGAGCAGTTCTTC.

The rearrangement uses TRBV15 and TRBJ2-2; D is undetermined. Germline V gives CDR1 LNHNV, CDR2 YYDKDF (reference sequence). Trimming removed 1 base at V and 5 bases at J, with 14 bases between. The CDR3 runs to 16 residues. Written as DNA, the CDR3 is TGTGCCACCAGCAGAGGCCGTTTGTATCAAACCGGGGAGCTGTTTTTT. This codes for CATSRGRLYQTGELFF.

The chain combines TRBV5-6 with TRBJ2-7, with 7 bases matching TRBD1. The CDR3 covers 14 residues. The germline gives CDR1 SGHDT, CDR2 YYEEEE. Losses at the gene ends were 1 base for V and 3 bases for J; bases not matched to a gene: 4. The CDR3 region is CASSLRQGVYEQYF. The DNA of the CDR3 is TGTGCCAGCAGCTTGCGACAGGGAGTCTACGAGCAGTACTTC.

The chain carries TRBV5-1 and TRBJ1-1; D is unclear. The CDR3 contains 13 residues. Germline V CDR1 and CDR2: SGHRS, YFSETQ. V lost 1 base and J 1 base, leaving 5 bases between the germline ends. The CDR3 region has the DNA TGCGCCAGCAGCTTGTCCCCGAACACTGAAGCTTTCTTT. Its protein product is CASSLSPNTEAFF.

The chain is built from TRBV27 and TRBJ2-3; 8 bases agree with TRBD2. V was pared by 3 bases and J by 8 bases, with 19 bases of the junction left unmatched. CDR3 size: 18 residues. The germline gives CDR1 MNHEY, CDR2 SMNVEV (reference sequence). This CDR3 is CASSFILEPGLGLSTQYF. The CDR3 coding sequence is TGTGCCAGCAGTTTTATCTTAGAACCGGGACTAGGACTGAGTACGCAGTATTTT.

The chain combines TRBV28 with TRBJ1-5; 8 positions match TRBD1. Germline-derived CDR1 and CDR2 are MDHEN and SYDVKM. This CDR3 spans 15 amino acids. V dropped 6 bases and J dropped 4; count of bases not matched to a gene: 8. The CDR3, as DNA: TGTGCCAGCAGACCGGCCGACAGGGGAAATCAGCCCCAGCATTTT. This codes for CASRPADRGNQPQHF.

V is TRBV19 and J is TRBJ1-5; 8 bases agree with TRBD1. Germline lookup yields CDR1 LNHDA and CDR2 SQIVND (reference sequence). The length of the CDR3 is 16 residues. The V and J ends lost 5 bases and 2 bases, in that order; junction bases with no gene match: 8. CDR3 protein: CASSRLLTGGNQPQHF. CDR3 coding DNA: TGTGCCAGTAGTCGTCTATTGACAGGGGGCAATCAGCCCCAGCATTTT.